This T cell receptor (beta chain) is from a study of cytomegalovirus exposure and HLA in healthy donors (dated by TCRdb to 2017 to 2019). About the full investigation: According to an earlier analysis of around 600 of the donors, some 180 million T cells yielded roughly 110 million unique TCR beta sequences and 276 Gb of sequence data. An early release covering some 640 HLA-typed donors comprised around 300 gigabases of sequencing data and some 79 million unique TCR sequences. Of the roughly 400 genotyped donors, approximately 83% fell in the genetic ancestry cluster associated with self-reported Caucasian donors. The study aimed to test whether signatures of past pathogen exposure could be identified by cataloging public T cell receptors. The study profiled the T cell repertoires of hundreds of subjects by immunosequencing and related them to cytomegalovirus serostatus. In addition to the first cohort of around 670 subjects, a separate validation cohort of 120 different subjects was used. The study combined high-throughput TCR immunosequencing, statistical association of individual TCRs with disease status, and machine learning to predict cytomegalovirus infection status. A later analysis re-examined previously published TCR beta repertoires from roughly 650 donors and added high-resolution HLA genotyping to investigate patterns of TCR occurrence. The later analysis used no new phenotypic data to find candidate immune exposures, relying instead on TCR beta sequences and their occurrence across donors. An earlier analysis of some 500 of the donors used high-throughput TCR beta sequencing to judge whether each TCR beta V gene segment behaved as functional or pseudogenic. Alongside the repertoire data, information on donor age, sex, ethnicity and CMV serostatus was compiled. Genome-wide SNP genotypes for about 55% of the roughly 670 donors were used in a later genetic analysis, which treated that subset as a discovery cohort. All discovery cohort repertoires had been generated on a single sequencing platform. HLA typing included class I and class II loci at four-digit resolution. The number of donors typed differed by locus, with about 629-630 for A, B, C, DRB1 and DQB1, roughly 520 for DQA1, 600 to 610 for DPA1, and approximately 470 for DPB1. Roughly five DR-DQ haplotypes were handled as single units for association and clustering because linkage in the cohort was strong. Across around 400 genotyped donors of the cohort, an average of roughly 230,000 unique TCR beta nucleotide sequences per donor were sequenced, and roughly a sixth of those sequences were non-productive. Study-wide conclusions, independent of this receptor: Linkage disequilibrium might explain the correlated functional status among segregating V segments, but an unknown experimental factor could not be excluded. In a later genetic analysis, a missense DCLRE1C variant was associated with V-gene and J-gene trimming of TCR beta chains, and the association was replicated in an independent cohort. Compared with equally common non-associated chains, HLA-associated TCR beta chains in a later analysis were more clonally expanded and had lower generation probabilities. The authors suggested that the approach could potentially be generalized to other disease states and immunological phenotypes. A further reported finding was that TCR beta sequences accurately predicted the HLA-A and HLA-B alleles for most subjects in the first cohort. A few of the identified cytomegalovirus-associated TCR beta chains were confirmed in vitro to be specific for cytomegalovirus antigens. The study gave a list of 150 to 200 TCR beta chains associated with cytomegalovirus. According to a later genetic analysis, donors in an Asian-associated ancestry cluster had fewer N-insertions in productive TCRs than the approximately 630-donor mean. Assigning TCR associations to individual alleles was difficult when HLA alleles, especially DR and DQ, strongly co-occurred. Because HLA typing was unavailable for some donors at each locus, only the typed subset was used in association tests. For the cohort, immune exposure information was limited to CMV serostatus. A cluster of highly shared sequence variants was judged likely to represent a technical artifact of the sequencing pipeline. This cohort had only TCR beta chains sequenced, and the lack of alpha or paired-chain data limited which features could be detected. According to a later analysis, parvovirus B19, influenza, CMV and Epstein-Barr virus appeared linked to several top co-occurrence clusters. In a later analysis, the rate of TCR association differed among HLA loci, with DRB1 alleles having the most associated TCRs and HLA-C alleles having the fewest. At a false discovery rate of 0.05, a later analysis linked approximately 18,000 TCR beta sequences to specific HLA alleles. Sequencing depth was assumed to be roughly uniform across donors in the presence/absence analyses, though that assumption may not hold. An earlier analysis of around 600 of the donors showed that most TCR beta V segments appeared in productive rearrangements either about 90% or about 30% of the time, which broadly matched IMGT annotations. In both the original and validation cohorts, the classifier was reported to diagnose cytomegalovirus status with high specificity and sensitivity. A later analysis found that most CMV-associated TCR beta chains appeared HLA-restricted, with HLA associations seemingly driven largely by CMV exposure. Because counts were too low, seventeen rarely observed V segments, including chromosome 9 orphons, were excluded from the earlier analysis of some 590 of the donors. Across donors, most TCR sequences were observed very rarely, whereas some public TCRs were present in many individuals.

The library was produced with the immunoSEQ multiplex PCR assay. For the multiplex PCR, a mixture combining 60 forward primers for TCR Vbeta segments and 13 reverse primers for TCR Jbeta segments was used. Amplification of the CDR3 region of rearranged TCR beta genes was performed with a multiplex PCR assay on genomic DNA. The Illumina HiSeq System was used to sequence the amplified TCR beta libraries as 87-base-pair reads. Under the source paper's analysis protocol: Across the roughly 700 repertoires, a later analysis counted tens of millions of unique TCR beta chains, some 11 million of which were shared by at least two donors. A nearest-neighbor algorithm error-corrected the raw reads and collapsed the reads into unique sequences, merging closely related sequences to remove PCR and sequencing errors. V, D and J gene segments were assigned by aligning CDR3 sequences to IMGT reference sequences. For a sequence to be retained, a match of at least six nucleotides was required to both a V gene segment and a J gene segment. Rearrangements were classified as productive when the CDR3 lacked stop codons and remained in frame with V and J, and all other rearrangements were classified as non-productive. Following IMGT convention, CDR3 was defined as the stretch from the second conserved V-encoded cysteine to the conserved J-encoded phenylalanine. In an earlier analysis of some 550 of the donors, sequences lacking an unambiguous match to a single V gene segment were excluded. In an earlier analysis of 450 to 750 of the donors, a V segment was called functional when productive rearrangements were above 56.7%, and segregating when the standard deviation between donors exceeded 5%. A statistical classification framework was built to diagnose cytomegalovirus status from the catalog of TCR beta chain sequences. In a later analysis, V and J genes were assigned by comparing TCR nucleotide sequences against IMGT/GENE-DB human TR gene sequences. Using the TCRdist pipeline, a later analysis assigned CDR3 sequences along with most-parsimonious VDJ recombination scenarios. In a later analysis, each TCR beta chain was defined by its CDR3 amino acid sequence together with its V-gene family, and reads without a unique V-gene family were excluded. To address suspected cross-contamination and a sequencing artifact, a later analysis removed approximately 600 highly shared, low-generation-probability nucleotide sequences. In a later analysis, a clonal expansion index was calculated for each public chain from normalized within-repertoire ranks of inferred template counts. In a later analysis, generation probabilities were computed with a VDJ recombination model fitted to out-of-frame rearrangements, and the resulting probabilities were checked against IGoR. In a later analysis, hypergeometric tests were used to score TCR-TCR, TCR-HLA and TCR-CMV co-occurrence, with a repertoire-size bias correction applied to TCR pairs. False discovery rates were estimated in a later analysis by permuting HLA or CMV assignments 20 times. In a later analysis, co-occurring TCRs were grouped with DBSCAN, and TCRdist sequence similarity was added when clustering was performed within HLA-allele-positive subsets. For co-occurrence clustering, repertoires with fewer than 30,000 or more than 120,000 public chains were excluded, along with about five repertoires with anomalous nucleotide sharing. The table comes from immuneACCESS by way of TCRdb, which keeps in-frame sequences with V and J called. Part of the clones is missing from these tables; in studies checked, under half for an unresolved V gene and the rest for unknown reasons. Clone size and the V and J calls come from that table; the DNA yielded D and trimming. In this sample the table shows over 85,000 clones, approximately 79% of which occur a single time. 3.5% to 4% of the sample comes from the top ten.

The cohort was made up of 500 to 800 healthy bone marrow donors. All cohort members were sampled while nominally healthy, although unrecorded immune exposures were likely present. The donor was CMV seronegative and was included in the group of several hundred seronegative cohort members. A peripheral blood sample was collected from each donor, and TCR beta sequencing was performed on peripheral blood mononuclear cells. Genomic DNA was extracted from the blood cell samples with the Qiagen DNeasy Blood Extraction Kit. Details on this clone: It lacks a known antigen. Per-base qualities were not stored, and no clone one base away is much larger.

The origin of this receptor is a woman in her thirties or forties in good health and CMV-seronegative. The sequenced sample consisted of PBMCs.

The CDR3 corresponds to CASSLRSGLAGLYEQYF. The nucleotide sequence is given as TGTGCCAGCAGCTTAAGATCGGGACTAGCGGGGCTTTACGAGCAGTACTTC. Recombination connected TRBV7-2 to TRBJ2-7; TRBD2 matches 13 bases in the middle. CDR1 SGHTA and CDR2 FQGNSA are derived from the germline V gene. Taken from cysteine to phenylalanine, the CDR3 has 17 residues. Only the CDR3 portion is preserved as DNA: 51 bases, with reading frame beginning at the first base. V has 2 bases trimmed and J has 4 bases trimmed; junction bases matching no gene number 8.